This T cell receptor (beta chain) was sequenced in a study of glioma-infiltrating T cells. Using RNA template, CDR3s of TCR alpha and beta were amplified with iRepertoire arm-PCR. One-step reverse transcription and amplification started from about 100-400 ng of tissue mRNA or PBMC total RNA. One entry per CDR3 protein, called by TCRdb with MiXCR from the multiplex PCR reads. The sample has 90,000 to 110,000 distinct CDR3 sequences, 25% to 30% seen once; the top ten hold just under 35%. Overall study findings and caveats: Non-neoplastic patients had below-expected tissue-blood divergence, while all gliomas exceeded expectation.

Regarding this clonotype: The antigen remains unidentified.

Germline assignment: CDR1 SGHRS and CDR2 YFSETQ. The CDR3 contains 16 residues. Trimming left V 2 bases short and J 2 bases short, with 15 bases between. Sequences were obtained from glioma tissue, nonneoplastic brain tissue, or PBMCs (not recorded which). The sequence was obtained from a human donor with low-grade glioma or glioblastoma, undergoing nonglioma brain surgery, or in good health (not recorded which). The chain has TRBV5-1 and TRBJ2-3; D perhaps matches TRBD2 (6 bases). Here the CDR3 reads CASSLPSREATDTQYF. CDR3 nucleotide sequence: TGCGCCAGCAGCTTACCCTCCAGGGAGGCCACAGATACGCAGTATTTT.